The rows below give T cell receptor beta chains drawn from one sample of a study of T cells in Graves' hyperthyroidism and ophthalmopathy. Each CDR3 protein is one row after TCRdb ran MiXCR on the multiplex PCR reads. The sample holds 640,000 or so distinct CDR3 sequences, around 15% seen once. Material for sequencing was blood. The receptors come from a woman aged 35 to 49 with Graves' ophthalmopathy. Each CDR3 is given without its conserved first and last residue.

ASSGVWGEGPY TRBJ2-7 TRBV6-1
ASSLAEGGYEQY TRBJ2-7 TRBV5-1
ASSRGRGRGETQY TRBJ2-5 TRBV7-2
ASNTPGTSSYEQY TRBJ2-7 TRBV28
ASGTDYGYT TRBJ1-2 TRBV6-2/TRBV6-3
SAPAAEVNHGVTQY TRBJ2-5 TRBV29-1
ASSSGSGPSYEQY TRBJ2-7 TRBV12-3/TRBV12-4
ASSLVAGVAYYEQY TRBJ2-7 TRBV11-2
ASSGPGATDTQY TRBJ2-3 TRBV25-1
AKVGPGNSYEQY TRBJ2-7 TRBV7-9
SASLGTALGSYT TRBJ1-2 TRBV20-1
AFRGDHEQY TRBJ2-7 TRBV30
ASAQGPNQPQH TRBJ1-5 TRBV5-6
ASTPARAYQETQY TRBJ2-5 TRBV28
AISGSGDTEAF TRBJ1-1 TRBV10-3
ASSLELSMNTEAF TRBJ1-1 TRBV28
ASSRDRGPGELF TRBJ2-2 TRBV12-3/TRBV12-4
ASRRPGNSYEQY TRBJ2-7 TRBV27
ASSPITESYGYT TRBJ1-2 TRBV9
ASAGSSPLPGAFGEQY TRBJ2-7 TRBV5-1
ASSGGGTSHDGELF TRBJ2-2 TRBV25-1
ASSQGGGLQAF TRBJ1-1 TRBV3-1
ASSFTPRSYEQY TRBJ2-7 TRBV28
SARQGGSGNTIY TRBJ1-3 TRBV20-1
ASQKTTLNTEAF TRBJ1-1 TRBV27
ASSLARLGPQH TRBJ1-5 TRBV12-3/TRBV12-4
ASSLPQGASTEAF TRBJ1-1 TRBV18
SVERGGETQY TRBJ2-5 TRBV29-1
ASSADRAVGGYT TRBJ1-2 TRBV5-1
ASSPGDRHYGYT TRBJ1-2 TRBV6-5
ASTLTDRTEAF TRBJ1-1 TRBV12-3/TRBV12-4
ASSATGGKNIQY TRBJ2-4 TRBV12-3/TRBV12-4
ASSESPQPQH TRBJ1-5 TRBV2
AISESQSGRWEETQY TRBJ2-5 TRBV10-3
ASGDDRGIVVGELF TRBJ2-2 TRBV2
ASRHRGVNEQY TRBJ2-7 TRBV19
ASSSGQGATYEQY TRBJ2-7 TRBV6-2/TRBV6-3
ASSFPPQGVRTGELF TRBJ2-2 TRBV28
ASSYSGGATEAF TRBJ1-1 TRBV6-2/TRBV6-3
ASSFSLTPNYGYT TRBJ1-2 TRBV5-8
TSSEVVLADEAF TRBJ1-1 TRBV6-1
ASTHGEGDIQY TRBJ2-4 TRBV12-3/TRBV12-4
ASSRTSGKHSYEQY TRBJ2-7 TRBV6-2/TRBV6-3
ASSFQGDEAF TRBJ1-1 TRBV28
ASSQLAGGAETQY TRBJ2-5 TRBV7-9
ASRCGSCETQY TRBJ2-5 TRBV6-2/TRBV6-3
ASSPLAGGWDGELF TRBJ2-2 TRBV6-1
ASSSLFPRSEQY TRBJ2-7 TRBV5-1
ASSIATSGSYEQY TRBJ2-7 TRBV27
ASKEDDQETQY TRBJ2-5 TRBV6-2/TRBV6-3
AWSVRGATGTEAF TRBJ1-1 TRBV30
ASNPGGVWGYT TRBJ1-2 TRBV12-3/TRBV12-4
ASSIMRGSYEQY TRBJ2-7 TRBV19
AWRVGTYGYT TRBJ1-2 TRBV30
SARDGGKRDPGETQY TRBJ2-5 TRBV20-1
ASSQSPSSYEQY TRBJ2-7 TRBV4-1
ASRWDYRPSGELF TRBJ2-2 TRBV27
ASSTRDLRETQY TRBJ2-5 TRBV19
ASSQTADYEQY TRBJ2-7 TRBV6-1